What follows describes a single T cell receptor (beta chain). Its antigen remains unidentified. This entry belongs to a study of T cell responses to AZD1222 COVID-19 vaccine. Study-level results: Repertoire sampling occurred only after the peak T cell response. The span of vaccine-associated CD4 TCRs extended across spike, with dominance at 160-218 and 743-854. The number of AZD1222 recipients seropositive at baseline was only five to seven.

The protocol was immunoSEQ multiplex PCR, while the TCRdb copy is restricted to in-frame clones and leaves out a portion. The table has some 130,000 clones, about four fifths seen once; the top ten hold 4.1%. The germline V gene has CDR1 SGHTS and CDR2 YDEGEE. With 6 bases removed from V and 1 base from J, the gap between germline ends came to 20 bases. The CDR3 consists of 17 residues. The material was peripheral blood, obtained on day 0 of AZD1222 vaccination. This sequence was found in an adult in good health. This chain links TRBV5-8 with TRBJ2-1; a possible D gene is TRBD2 (7 bases). CDR3 loop: CASNLRRGGRSYNEQFF. As DNA, the CDR3 is TGTGCCAGCAATCTCCGAAGGGGGGGGAGGTCCTACAATGAGCAGTTCTTC. Variable domain in full (rest from reference TRBV5-8 and TRBJ2-1): EAGVTQSPTHLIKTRGQQATLRCSPISGHTSVYWYQQALGLGLQFLLWYDEGEERNRGNFPPRFSGRQFPNYSSELNVNALELEDSALYLCASNLRRGGRSYNEQFFGPGTRLTVL.